The next 32 T cell receptor beta chains were all read from a single sample in a study of cytotoxic CD8 clonotypes in ibrutinib-treated CLL. Produced via immunoSEQ multiplex PCR; TCRdb's table is partial and in-frame only. The sample records roughly 180,000 clones, approximately 80% being singletons. Material: PBMCs, obtained after 24 months of ibrutinib treatment. The receptor source for this set is a human donor with chronic lymphocytic leukemia.

The chain has TRBV9 and TRBJ2-1; 14 nucleotides match TRBD2. The CDR3 runs 16 residues. The V gene's germline CDR1 is SGDLS and CDR2 YYNGEE. The V segment lost 4 bases and the J segment 7 bases; nucleotides outside the gene matches: 7. The DNA for the CDR3 is TGTGCCAGCAGCCACGGACTAGCGGGGGGAGGTAATGAGCAGTTCTTC. The encoded protein is CASSHGLAGGGNEQFF.

V is TRBV5-1 and J is TRBJ2-5; no reliable D call. The ends were cut back, 0 bases at V and 3 bases at J, with 9 bases in the middle. Germline CDR1 reads SGHRS; CDR2 reads YFSETQ. The CDR3 is 14 residues long. In DNA, the CDR3 is TGCGCCAGCAGCTTGGCCACACTCGAAGAGACCCAGTACTTC. The encoded protein is CASSLATLEETQYF.

This rearrangement joins TRBV28 to TRBJ2-3, with TRBD2 as a possible D gene (6 bases). Germline lookup yields CDR1 MDHEN and CDR2 SYDVKM. The V end lost 3 bases, the J end lost 3 bases, and 13 bases lay between the germline ends. The CDR3 covers 15 residues. The CDR3 reads CASSFPGEGTDTQYF. The CDR3 DNA follows: TGTGCCAGCAGTTTCCCGGGAGAGGGGACAGATACGCAGTATTTT.

The genes are TRBV6-4 and TRBJ1-2; D is perhaps TRBD1 (6 bases). The CDR3 consists of 16 residues. The V and J ends lost 2 bases and 5 bases respectively, with 18 bases between them. CDR1 and CDR2 (germline): MRHNA, SNTAGT. Here the CDR3 reads CASSDRFGGLRYGYTF. CDR3 in DNA: TGTGCCAGCAGTGACAGATTTGGGGGGCTTCGATATGGCTACACCTTC.

V gene TRBV25-1 combines with J gene TRBJ1-2; 9 bases map to TRBD1. Germline trimming cut 6 bases from V and 8 bases from J; bases unmatched to any gene: 7. From germline, CDR1 is MGHDK and CDR2 SYGVNS. This CDR3 is built from 13 residues. CDR3 sequence: CASSLTGGAGYTF. In DNA form, the CDR3 reads TGTGCCAGCAGCCTCACAGGGGGCGCGGGCTACACCTTC.

The chain is built from TRBV28 and TRBJ1-2; 7 bases map to TRBD1. Germline lookup yields CDR1 MDHEN and CDR2 SYDVKM. J was trimmed by 6 bases and V by 4 bases; bases with no gene match: 14. CDR3 length equals 16 residues. CDR3 in DNA: TGTGCCAGCAGTTCCTTACAGGGGAAAGGGTTCAATGGCTACACCTTC. This gives the protein CASSSLQGKGFNGYTF.

The chain carries TRBV6-5 and TRBJ2-7, with TRBD1 matching over 8 bases. CDR3 size: 14 residues. V was pared by 4 bases and J by 2 bases, with 4 bases of the junction left unmatched. Looked up from germline, CDR1 is MNHEY and CDR2 is SVGAGI. CDR3 nucleotides: TGTGCCAGCAGTTCGGACAGGGTTCCCTACGAGCAGTACTTC. Translated, it gives CASSSDRVPYEQYF.

The chain recombines TRBV5-4 with TRBJ2-5; D not resolved. Trimming removed 5 bases at V and 2 bases at J, with 7 bases between. CDR1 and CDR2 (germline): SGHNT, YYREEE (reference sequence). This CDR3 has 12 residues. The CDR3 DNA sequence: TGTGCCAGCAGTCCAGAACAAGAGACCCAGTACTTC. It yields the protein CASSPEQETQYF. The whole variable domain, remainder taken from reference TRBV5-4 and TRBJ2-5, is ETGVTQSPTHLIKTRGQQVTLRCSSQSGHNTVSWYQQALGQGPQFIFQYYREEENGRGNFPPRFSGLQFPNYSSELNVNALELDDSALYLCASSPEQETQYFGPGTRLLVL.

On this clone itself: Distinct nucleotide sequences in the sample also encode this CDR3. The J gene is TRBJ2-7, the V gene TRBV6-5, with no clear D. Germline V lookup: CDR1 MNHEY, CDR2 SVGAGI. The V and J ends lost 8 bases and 2 bases respectively, with 16 bases between them. The CDR3 length is 14 residues. DNA for the CDR3: TGTGCCAGCCGAGTTACGTCGCAAACCTACGAGCAGTACTTC. Protein sequence: CASRVTSQTYEQYF.

The chain carries TRBV7-3 and TRBJ2-3; 10 nucleotides agree with TRBD2. The CDR3 has 16 amino acids. Germline CDR1 and CDR2: SGHTA and FQGTGA. Trimming cost V 4 bases and J 8 bases; bases outside gene matches: 12. CDR3 residues: CASSSQGSGRRGTQYF. The CDR3 region has the DNA TGTGCCAGCAGCTCTCAGGGTAGCGGGAGGCGAGGTACGCAGTATTTT.

This clone was counted a single time. The chain uses TRBV11-1 and TRBJ2-3; TRBD1 agrees at 8 bases. CDR3 size: 14 residues. Germline V gene lookup returns CDR1 SGHAT and CDR2 FQDESV (reference sequence). Trimming cost V 3 bases and J 8 bases; bases outside gene matches: 7. DNA for the CDR3: TGTGCCAGCAGCTTTTCAAAACAGGGGGGTACGCAGTATTTT. It specifies CASSFSKQGGTQYF.

This clone was detected a few times. The rearrangement links TRBV11-1 to TRBJ2-7; D is unclear. CDR3 size: 15 residues. The germline V and J ends were trimmed by 4 bases and 2 bases, with 15 bases remaining between them. Germline V gene data show CDR1 as SGHAT and CDR2 as FQDESV (reference sequence). This chain's CDR3 is CASSYSRATAYEQYF. The CDR3, as DNA: TGTGCCAGCAGCTACTCTCGGGCCACTGCCTACGAGCAGTACTTC.

This clone was recorded at least ten times. This rearrangement joins TRBV2 to TRBJ1-1; D perhaps matches TRBD1 (6 bases). The V and J ends lost 2 bases and 3 bases respectively, with 19 bases between them. Germline CDR1 and CDR2: SNHLY and FYNNEI. CDR3 length: 17 residues. The DNA of the CDR3 is TGTGCCAGCAGTGAAAATTTCCCTCGGGGGGCACACACTGAAGCTTTCTTT. It is translated as CASSENFPRGAHTEAFF.

This rearrangement joins TRBV11-2 to TRBJ1-2; D is perhaps TRBD1 (5 bases). Trimming removed 5 bases from V and 7 bases from J, with 14 bases in between. The CDR3 length is 13 residues. The V gene's germline CDR1 is SGHAT and CDR2 FQNNGV. The CDR3 nucleotides read TGTGCCAGCAGCCGGGGGTATCGTGGTGGCTACACCTTC. Its translation: CASSRGYRGGYTF.

This chain connects TRBV21-1 to TRBJ2-7. TRBV21-1 is flagged as a pseudogene. CDR3 length: 17 amino acids. The CDR3: CASSKSWREAGIYEQYF. The CDR3 DNA follows: TGTGCCAGCAGCAAAAGTTGGCGAGAGGCAGGAATTTACGAGCAGTACTTC.

This clone has ten or more counts. The chain combines TRBV6-4 with TRBJ2-3, with TRBD1 matching 7 bases. This CDR3 region has 14 residues. CDR1 MRHNA and CDR2 SNTAGT come from the germline V gene. Germline trimming cut 2 bases from V and 1 base from J; bases unmatched to any gene: 0. The CDR3 DNA follows: TGTGCCAGCAGTGACGGGACAGGCACAGATACGCAGTATTTT. It translates to CASSDGTGTDTQYF.

V and J are TRBV7-3 and TRBJ2-7, with 7 bases aligning to TRBD1. J lost 2 bases, V lost 5 bases, and 9 bases had no gene match. Germline V CDR1 and CDR2: SGHTA, FQGTGA. The CDR3 length is 15 residues. This chain's CDR3 is CASSPSAGTAYEQYF. The CDR3 nucleotides are TGTGCCAGCAGCCCGTCAGCAGGGACAGCCTACGAGCAGTACTTC.

The V and J genes are TRBV25-1 and TRBJ2-7; 12 nucleotides agree with TRBD1. Germline values: CDR1 MGHDK, CDR2 SYGVNS. The CDR3 contains 18 residues. The V and J ends lost 5 bases and 4 bases, in that order; junction bases with no gene match: 15. CDR3 nucleotides: TGTGCCAGCAGTTCACCCGGGACAGGGGGCGGGTTCGGGTACGAGCAGTACTTC. Translating it yields CASSSPGTGGGFGYEQYF.

DNA of the CDR3: TGTGCCAGCAGGGTAGGACAGAGTATAAACATTCAGTACTTC. It translates to CASRVGQSINIQYF. The genes are TRBV2 and TRBJ2-4; D may be TRBD1 (6 bases). CDR1 is SNHLY, CDR2 FYNNEI, per germline. The CDR3 loop spans 14 amino acids. The germline V and J ends were trimmed by 6 bases and 6 bases, with 15 bases remaining between them. The full variable domain, rest sourced from reference TRBV2 and TRBJ2-4, is EPEVTQTPSHQVTQMGQEVILRCVPISNHLYFYWYRQILGQKVEFLVSFYNNEISEKSEIFDDQFSVERPDGSNFTLKIRSTKLEDSAMYFCASRVGQSINIQYFGAGTRLSVL.

J is TRBJ2-2 and V is TRBV10-2, with a weak D call TRBD2 (5 bases). The V gene's germline CDR1 is WSHSY and CDR2 SAAADI. The CDR3 extends over 16 amino acids. V shed 0 bases and J shed 6 bases, with 14 bases lying between them. The CDR3 DNA follows: TGCGCCAGCAGTGAGTCGGGGAGCCATGGACCCGGGGAGCTGTTTTTT. Translation: CASSESGSHGPGELFF.

In DNA form, the CDR3 reads TGTGCCAGCAGTTCCGAGAGGACAGGGGGTAACTATGGCTACACCTTC. It specifies CASSSERTGGNYGYTF. This chain links TRBV6-6 with TRBJ1-2, with 10 bases that match TRBD1. The CDR3 is made up of 16 amino acids. Germline loops: CDR1 MNHNY, CDR2 SVGAGI (reference sequence). V trimming: 4 bases; J trimming: 1 base; junction bases outside the gene matches: 6.

V usage is TRBV11-3 and J usage is TRBJ1-1; weak D call: TRBD1 (5 bases). Germline CDR1 reads SGHNT; CDR2 reads YENEEA. V gave up 6 bases and J gave up 4 bases, with 12 bases separating them. The CDR3 loop spans 13 amino acids. The CDR3 is CASRGGHSTEAFF. Written as DNA, the CDR3 is TGTGCCAGCAGGGGTGGACACTCCACTGAAGCTTTCTTT. The variable domain in full, completed from reference TRBV11-3 and TRBJ1-1, reads EAGVVQSPRYKIIEKKQPVAFWCNPISGHNTLYWYLQNLGQGPELLIRYENEEAVDDSQLPKDRFSAERLKGVDSTLKIQPAELGDSAVYLCASRGGHSTEAFFGQGTRLTVV.

This chain uses TRBV5-5 with TRBJ1-3, with D perhaps matching TRBD1 (6 bases). CDR1 SGHKS and CDR2 YYEKEE come from the germline V gene (reference sequence). This CDR3 contains 15 residues. Trimming took 5 bases from V and 0 from J, leaving 12 bases between them. The CDR3 spells CASSVTGSSGNTIYF. CDR3 nucleotide sequence: TGTGCCAGCAGTGTGACAGGCAGCTCTGGAAACACCATATATTTT.

The rearrangement joins TRBV2 to TRBJ2-1; D assignment may be TRBD1 or TRBD2 (5 bases each). The CDR3 is 13 amino acids. Between the trimmed V and J ends, which lost 11 bases and 3 bases, there was a span of 14 bases. CDR1 is SNHLY and CDR2 is FYNNEI in the germline V gene. CDR3 nucleotide sequence: TGTGCCGGAGCGGACACATTCTACAATGAGCAGTTCTTC. Its translation: CAGADTFYNEQFF.

The J gene is TRBJ1-6, the V gene TRBV18, with D perhaps TRBD1 (5 bases). This CDR3 is 17 amino acids long. Germline CDR1 is KGHSH and CDR2 is LQKENI. Trimming removed 0 bases from V and 0 bases from J, with 9 bases in between. The CDR3: CASSPPAGSSYNSPLHF. The CDR3 DNA reads as TGTGCCAGCTCACCACCCGCAGGGAGCTCCTATAATTCACCCCTCCACTTT. Together with reference TRBV18 and TRBJ1-6, the CDR3 gives the full variable domain: NAGVMQNPRHLVRRRGQEARLRCSPMKGHSHVYWYRQLPEEGLKFMVYLQKENIIDESGMPKERFSAEFPKEGPSILRIQQVVRGDSAAYFCASSPPAGSSYNSPLHFGNGTRLTVT.

The CDR3 protein is CASGLAPSAPQHF. For the CDR3, the DNA is TGTGCTAGTGGTTTGGCCCCCTCGGCGCCCCAGCATTTT. The J gene is TRBJ1-5, the V gene TRBV12-5, with D unresolved. V was clipped by 1 base and J by 9 bases, with 10 bases between them. The CDR3 is made up of 13 amino acids. Germline CDR1 and CDR2: LGHNT and FRNRAP.

CDR3 region: CASARPQGWYEQYF. DNA for the CDR3: TGTGCCAGCGCTCGTCCCCAGGGCTGGTACGAGCAGTACTTC. The chain uses TRBV7-9 and TRBJ2-7; D may be TRBD1 (5 bases). Trimming took 8 bases from V and 4 from J, leaving 18 bases between them. The CDR3 is 14 amino acids. CDR1 is SEHNR and CDR2 is FQNEAQ in the germline V gene (reference sequence).

This sequence joins TRBV10-3 and TRBJ2-3; 10 bases map to TRBD2. The junction had 8 bases not matched to a gene; V was cut back by 5 bases and J by 6 bases. Germline V gene sequence: CDR1 ENHRY, CDR2 SYGVKD. This CDR3 is built from 15 residues. CDR3 loop: CAISMTSGPGDTQYF. The CDR3 bases are TGTGCCATCAGTATGACTAGCGGGCCGGGGGATACGCAGTATTTT.

In this sample, this clone turned up once. The V call is TRBV7-9, the J call TRBJ1-1; 7 bases align to TRBD1. This CDR3 region has 16 residues. V gave up 0 bases and J gave up 7 bases; unmatched junction bases: 11. CDR1 is SEHNR, CDR2 FQNEAQ, per germline (reference sequence). CDR3 sequence: CASSLAETGYIYEAFF. In DNA, the CDR3 is TGTGCCAGCAGCTTAGCCGAGACAGGGTATATCTATGAAGCTTTCTTT.

The chain combines TRBV28 with TRBJ1-3; D may be TRBD1 (5 bases). Trimming took 5 bases from V and 4 from J, leaving 12 bases between them. Germline CDR1 is MDHEN and CDR2 is SYDVKM. This CDR3 has 14 amino acids. DNA of the CDR3: TGTGCCAGCAGTATGGCGGGGCAGGGAAACACCATATATTTT. The encoded protein is CASSMAGQGNTIYF.

V usage is TRBV27 and J usage is TRBJ2-1; 9 bases match TRBD2. The CDR3 has 15 amino acids. With 3 bases clipped from V and 6 bases from J, the junction kept 6 bases outside the gene matches. Germline V CDR1 and CDR2: MNHEY, SMNVEV (reference sequence). As DNA, the CDR3 is TGTGCCAGCAGTTTTTGGGCTAGCGGGATCAATGAGCAGTTCTTC. Encoded protein: CASSFWASGINEQFF.

This clone occurred a few times. The chain employs TRBV9 and TRBJ2-3; TRBD2 matches 10 bases. CDR3 length: 15 amino acids. The V and J ends lost 0 bases and 6 bases, in that order; junction bases with no gene match: 4. Germline V gene data show CDR1 as SGDLS and CDR2 as YYNGEE. This CDR3 reads CASSVALAGKDTQYF. DNA of the CDR3: TGTGCCAGCAGCGTAGCACTAGCGGGAAAGGATACGCAGTATTTT. Variable domain in full (rest from reference TRBV9 and TRBJ2-3): DSGVTQTPKHLITATGQRVTLRCSPRSGDLSVYWYQQSLDQGLQFLIQYYNGEERAKGNILERFSAQQFPDLHSELNLSSLELGDSALYFCASSVALAGKDTQYFGPGTRLTVL.